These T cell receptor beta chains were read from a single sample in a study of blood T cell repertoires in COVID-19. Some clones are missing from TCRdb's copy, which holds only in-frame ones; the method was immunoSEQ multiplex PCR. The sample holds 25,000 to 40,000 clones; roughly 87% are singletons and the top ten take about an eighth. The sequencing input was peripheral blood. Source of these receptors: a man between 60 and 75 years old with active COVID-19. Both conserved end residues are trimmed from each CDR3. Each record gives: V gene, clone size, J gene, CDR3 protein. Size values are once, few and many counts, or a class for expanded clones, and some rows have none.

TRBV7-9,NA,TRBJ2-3,ASSPRLGRDTQY
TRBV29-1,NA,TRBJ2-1,SSRGLYEQF
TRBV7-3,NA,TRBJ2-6,ASSLNGGSGANVLT
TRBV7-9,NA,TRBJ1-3,ASSSDGGAGNTIY
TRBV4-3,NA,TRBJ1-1,ASSHSPGQGRSTTEAF
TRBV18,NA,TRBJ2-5,ASSRQVQETQY
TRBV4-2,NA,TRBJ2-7,ASSPQRTSDYEQY
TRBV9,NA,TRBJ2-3,ASSLGLAGGRADTQY
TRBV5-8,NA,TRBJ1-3,ASSPILTGSSGNTIY
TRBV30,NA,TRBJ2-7,AWSAGLAGVYEQY
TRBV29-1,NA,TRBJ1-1,SVGPGETEAF
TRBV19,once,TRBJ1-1,ASSITGGGTEAF
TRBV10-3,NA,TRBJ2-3,AISESAMDTQY
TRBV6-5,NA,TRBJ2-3,ASSYGQTTDTQY
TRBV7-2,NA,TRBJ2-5,ASSSDRGRETQY
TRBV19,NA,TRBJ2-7,ASSNQAGTYEQY
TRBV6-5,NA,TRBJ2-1,ATETSGSYNEQF
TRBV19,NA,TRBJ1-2,ASSRGTPLGYGYT
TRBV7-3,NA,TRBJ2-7,ASSTQHGGLYEQY